The next 19 T cell receptor beta chains were all read from a single sample in a study of T cells after yellow fever vaccination. TCRdb passed the 5' RACE reads through MiXCR, listing each CDR3 protein once. This table holds approximately 90,000 distinct CDR3 sequences, approximately 6.3% found once. The specimen was CD8+ T cells sorted from PBMCs, collected 10 days after the yellow fever booster vaccination. The receptors stem from a man between 18 and 29 years old who received the YFV17D yellow fever vaccine.

This clonotype has a handful of counts. The J gene is TRBJ1-1, the V gene TRBV5-5; D is possibly TRBD1 (5 bases). Deletions cut 5 bases from V and 1 base from J, with 15 bases between. CDR3 length: 15 residues. The V gene's germline CDR1 is SGHKS and CDR2 YYEKEE (reference sequence). CDR3 DNA: TGTGCCAGCAGTCCGCGGGCCCAGGGGAACACTGAAGCTTTCTTT. Translated, it gives CASSPRAQGNTEAFF. The complete variable domain, with remaining parts taken from reference TRBV5-5 and TRBJ1-1, reads DAGVTQSPTHLIKTRGQQVTLRCSPISGHKSVSWYQQVLGQGPQFIFQYYEKEERGRGNFPDRFSARQFPNYSSELNVNALLLGDSALYLCASSPRAQGNTEAFFGQGTRLTVV.

This clonotype showed up just a few times. The CDR3 DNA follows: TGCGCCAGCAGCCATCACCAGTTTCGGGGTCCAAATGAAAAACTGTTTTTT. This codes for CASSHHQFRGPNEKLFF. This rearrangement joins TRBV4-3 to TRBJ1-4; D remains ambiguous. From germline, CDR1 is LGHNA and CDR2 YSLEER. Trimming took off 3 bases at V and 5 bases at J, with 19 bases between the two ends. The CDR3 consists of 17 residues.

This clonotype was observed a handful of times. This CDR3 reads CASSLYTGSPQEKLFF. DNA of the CDR3: TGTGCCAGCAGTTTGTACACAGGCTCCCCTCAGGAAAAACTGTTTTTT. The chain employs TRBV27 and TRBJ1-4; D may be TRBD1 (5 bases). There are 16 residues in the CDR3. CDR1 is MNHEY and CDR2 is SMNVEV in the germline V gene (reference sequence). Trimming took off 3 bases at V and 8 bases at J, with 19 bases between the two ends.

In its sample, this clonotype was seen a few times. The chain recombines TRBV6-1 with TRBJ2-7, with a weak D call TRBD1 (5 bases). Between the trimmed V and J ends, which lost 2 bases and 7 bases, there was a span of 12 bases. Germline CDR1 reads MNHNS; CDR2 reads SASEGT. The CDR3 consists of 13 residues. The CDR3 coding sequence is TGTGCCAGCAGTGAACTAGGGGCCTTTGAGCAGTACGTC. This encodes CASSELGAFEQYV.

This clonotype was seen more than once but under ten times. The rearrangement uses TRBV2 and TRBJ1-1; D perhaps matches TRBD1 (5 bases). Trimming removed 7 bases at V and 6 bases at J, with 15 bases between. Germline CDR1 reads SNHLY; CDR2 reads FYNNEI. CDR3 size: 13 residues. CDR3 loop: CASTTGGLAEAFF. CDR3 DNA sequence: TGTGCCAGCACTACTGGGGGGTTGGCTGAAGCTTTCTTT.

This clonotype was recorded many times. The J gene is TRBJ2-5, the V gene TRBV4-3; 7 bases are shared with TRBD1. Looked up from germline, CDR1 is LGHNA and CDR2 is YSLEER. CDR3 length: 15 residues. Trimming took 2 bases from V and 1 from J; bases not matched to a gene: 4. The CDR3 spells CASSQRDSFQETQYF. Written as DNA, the CDR3 is TGCGCCAGCAGCCAACGGGACAGTTTCCAAGAGACCCAGTACTTC.

This clonotype appeared a single time. This chain links TRBV18 with TRBJ1-6, with D perhaps TRBD1 (5 bases). CDR1 KGHSH and CDR2 LQKENI come from the germline V gene. Trimming left V 5 bases short and J 5 bases short, with 16 bases between. The CDR3 runs 16 residues. The CDR3 region has the DNA TGTGCCAGCTCATTAGGGGTCTCTGGGAATAATTCACCCCTCCACTTT. The encoded protein is CASSLGVSGNNSPLHF.

A few counts support this clonotype. This chain joins TRBV7-9 and TRBJ1-1; TRBD1 is a possible D gene (6 bases). V gave up 4 bases and J gave up 4 bases, with 19 bases separating them. The CDR3 loop spans 16 amino acids. CDR1 is SEHNR, CDR2 FQNEAQ, per germline (reference sequence). The chain's CDR3 is CASSYGLRGGSTEAFF. DNA of the CDR3: TGTGCCAGCAGCTATGGTCTAAGGGGGGGGAGCACTGAAGCTTTCTTT.

This rearrangement joins TRBV7-9 to TRBJ1-1, with 8 nucleotides matching TRBD1. V lost 6 bases to trimming and J lost 6 bases; unmatched junction nucleotides: 12. Germline V CDR1 and CDR2: SEHNR, FQNEAQ (reference sequence). The CDR3 totals 15 residues. The CDR3, as DNA: TGTGCCAGCAGACCCATGACAGGGGCCGTCTCTGAAGCTTTCTTT. Translating gives CASRPMTGAVSEAFF. The entire variable domain, with the rest obtained from reference TRBV7-9 and TRBJ1-1, is as follows: DTGVSQNPRHKITKRGQNVTFRCDPISEHNRLYWYRQTLGQGPEFLTYFQNEAQLEKSRLLSDRFSAERPKGSFSTLEIQRTEQGDSAMYLCASRPMTGAVSEAFFGQGTRLTVV.

This clonotype was observed a few times. The chain carries TRBV13 and TRBJ2-3; 10 bases agree with TRBD1. Germline-derived CDR1 and CDR2 are PRHDT and FYEKMQ (reference sequence). After removal of 5 bases from V and 9 bases from J, the junction contained 8 bases not matched to a gene. The CDR3 is 14 amino acids. The CDR3 nucleotides read TGTGCCAGCAGCCCTCGACAGGGGGCAGCGACGCAGTATTTT. Amino acid sequence: CASSPRQGAATQYF. Together with reference TRBV13 and TRBJ2-3, the CDR3 gives the full variable domain: AAGVIQSPRHLIKEKRETATLKCYPIPRHDTVYWYQQGPGQDPQFLISFYEKMQSDKGSIPDRFSAQQFSDYHSELNMSSLELGDSALYFCASSPRQGAATQYFGPGTRLTVL.

The chain is built from TRBV6-5 and TRBJ1-4; no clear D gene. The CDR3 has 15 residues. Germline CDR1 is MNHEY and CDR2 is SVGAGI. Trimming cost V 2 bases and J 4 bases, with 11 bases left between them. The chain's CDR3 is CASSYQAFNNEKLFF. The CDR3 nucleotides read TGTGCCAGCAGTTACCAAGCTTTCAATAATGAAAAACTGTTTTTT.

The chain carries TRBV4-1 and TRBJ1-5; D remains ambiguous. Trimming removed 5 bases at V and 5 bases at J, with 13 bases between. This CDR3 has 14 amino acids. Germline V gene lookup returns CDR1 MGHRA and CDR2 YSYEKL. CDR3 amino acids: CASSFWRGYQPQHF. For the CDR3, the DNA is TGCGCCAGCAGCTTTTGGCGGGGATATCAGCCCCAGCATTTT.

This clonotype was picked up many times. V usage is TRBV7-9 and J usage is TRBJ2-5, with a tentative D call TRBD1 (6 bases). The ends were cut back, 5 bases at V and 2 bases at J, with 12 bases in the middle. CDR3 length: 14 amino acids. From germline, CDR1 is SEHNR and CDR2 FQNEAQ (reference sequence). The CDR3 spells CASSRAGVQETQYF. DNA of the CDR3: TGTGCCAGCAGCCGGGCAGGGGTTCAAGAGACCCAGTACTTC.

The chain links TRBV27 to TRBJ1-4; D is possibly TRBD1 (6 bases). The ends were cut back, 6 bases at V and 8 bases at J, with 16 bases in the middle. The CDR3 runs 14 residues. Germline loops: CDR1 MNHEY, CDR2 SMNVEV (reference sequence). The CDR3 coding sequence is TGTGCCAGCAGCCCCTCAGGGGCTAGAGAAAAACTGTTTTTT. Its protein is CASSPSGAREKLFF.

This clonotype came up many times. The chain carries TRBV4-1 and TRBJ1-1, with D possibly matching TRBD1 (5 bases). The CDR3 totals 14 residues. The germline gives CDR1 MGHRA, CDR2 YSYEKL. Trimming took off 4 bases at V and 1 base at J, with 10 bases between the two ends. CDR3 nucleotide sequence: TGCGCCAGCAGCCCTTATCAGGGGAACACTGAAGCTTTCTTT. Translation: CASSPYQGNTEAFF.

This clonotype was counted only a few times. The chain combines TRBV18 with TRBJ1-1; TRBD1 is a possible D gene (5 bases). V dropped 3 bases and J dropped 1 base, with 15 bases sitting between them. Looked up from germline, CDR1 is KGHSH and CDR2 is LQKENI. There are 16 residues in the CDR3. The CDR3 spells CASSPPWAGPNTEAFF. The CDR3, as DNA: TGTGCCAGCTCACCTCCTTGGGCAGGGCCGAACACTGAAGCTTTCTTT.

The chain couples TRBV6-6 to TRBJ1-5, with TRBD1 matching 9 bases. Looked up from germline, CDR1 is MNHNY and CDR2 is SVGAGI (reference sequence). V trimming: 0 bases; J trimming: 0 bases; junction bases outside the gene matches: 6. CDR3 length: 18 residues. CDR3 loop: CASSYSLQGALSNQPQHF. CDR3 sequence (DNA): TGTGCCAGCAGTTACTCCTTACAGGGGGCCCTTAGCAATCAGCCCCAGCATTTT.

This clonotype was found many times. This sequence joins TRBV3-1 and TRBJ2-1; weak D call: TRBD1 (6 bases). Germline CDR1 LGHDT, CDR2 YNNKEL (reference sequence). Deletions cut 4 bases from V and 9 bases from J, with 13 bases between. The CDR3 runs 13 residues. This CDR3 reads CASSLWTDGEQFF. CDR3 bases: TGTGCCAGCAGCCTTTGGACAGATGGTGAGCAGTTCTTC.

This clonotype was seen a handful of times. CDR3 loop: CASSLGGPAYEQYF. The CDR3 DNA is TGTGCCAGCAGCTTAGGTGGCCCAGCGTACGAGCAGTACTTC. The chain is built from TRBV11-2 and TRBJ2-7; D call uncertain. V lost 1 base to trimming and J lost 4 bases, with 11 bases between them. Per the germline V gene, CDR1 is SGHAT and CDR2 is FQNNGV. The CDR3 covers 14 residues.